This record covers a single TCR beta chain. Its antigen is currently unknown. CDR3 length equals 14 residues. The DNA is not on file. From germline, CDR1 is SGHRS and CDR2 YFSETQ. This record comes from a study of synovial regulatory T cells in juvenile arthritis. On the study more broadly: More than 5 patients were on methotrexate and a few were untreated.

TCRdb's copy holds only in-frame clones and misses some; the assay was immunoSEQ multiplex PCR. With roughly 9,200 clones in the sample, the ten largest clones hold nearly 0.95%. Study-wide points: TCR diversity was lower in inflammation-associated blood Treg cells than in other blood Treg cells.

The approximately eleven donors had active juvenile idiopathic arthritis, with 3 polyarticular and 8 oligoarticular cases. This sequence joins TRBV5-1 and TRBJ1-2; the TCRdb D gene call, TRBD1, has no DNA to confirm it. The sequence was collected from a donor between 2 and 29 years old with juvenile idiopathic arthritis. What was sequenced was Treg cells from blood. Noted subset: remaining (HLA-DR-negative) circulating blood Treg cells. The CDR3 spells CASSRTTGGYGYTF. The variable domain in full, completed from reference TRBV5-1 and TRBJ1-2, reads KAGVTQTPRYLIKTRGQQVTLSCSPISGHRSVSWYQQTPGQGLQFLFEYFSETQRNKGNFPGRFSGRQFSNSRSEMNVSTLELGDSALYLCASSRTTGGYGYTFGSGTRLTVV.